A selection of T cell receptor beta chains follows, all from one sample in a study of beta chain features in type 1 diabetes. Libraries were prepared by immunoSEQ multiplex PCR; TCRdb keeps only in-frame clonotypes and omits some of them. The table records 150,000 to 180,000 clones, over 8.5% of them present only once. Sequencing was done on a sample of central memory CD4+ T cells from blood. These receptors all stem from a man aged 18 to 29 in good health. Both conserved end residues are part of each CDR3. The D gene is left open where the match is weak. Where a row states a size, it is once, few, many or the class of an expanded clone; other rows omit it.

TRBD2,few,TRBJ2-2,TRBV7-3,15,CASSLSLAGAGELFF,TGTGCCAGCAGCTTAAGCCTAGCGGGAGCCGGGGAGCTGTTTTTT
.,few,TRBJ1-1,TRBV5-4,14,CASSLAGRDAKAFF,TGTGCCAGCAGCTTGGCGGGAAGGGACGCAAAAGCTTTCTTT
.,.,TRBJ2-3,TRBV7-3,15,CASRTHSPPGDTQYF,TGTGCCAGCAGGACCCACTCCCCCCCGGGAGATACGCAGTATTTT
.,few,TRBJ1-5,TRBV29-1,10,CSPQGQPQHF,TGCAGCCCCCAGGGTCAGCCCCAGCATTTT
.,.,TRBJ2-7,TRBV6-6,14,CASSYGARLNEQYF,TGTGCCAGCAGTTACGGAGCCCGTCTGAACGAGCAGTACTTC
TRBD2,.,TRBJ2-7,TRBV28,14,CASSSPGLAGEQYF,TGTGCCAGCAGCTCACCGGGACTAGCGGGCGAGCAGTACTTC
.,.,TRBJ2-5,TRBV7-2,13,CASSLETQETQYF,TGTGCCAGCAGCTTAGAGACTCAAGAGACCCAGTACTTC
TRBD1,.,TRBJ2-3,TRBV10-3,16,CAISESGTGGLDTQYF,TGTGCCATCAGTGAATCCGGGACAGGGGGCTTGGATACGCAGTATTTT
TRBD1,.,TRBJ1-3,TRBV28,16,CASSLFRDSGGNTIYF,TGTGCCAGCAGTTTATTTCGGGACAGCGGTGGGAACACCATATATTTT
.,few,TRBJ1-5,TRBV10-3,14,CAISDAGVGQPQHF,TGTGCCATCAGTGATGCGGGGGTTGGGCAGCCCCAGCATTTT
.,.,TRBJ1-5,TRBV5-6,12,CASSPGNQPQHF,TGTGCCAGCTCCCCGGGTAATCAGCCCCAGCATTTT